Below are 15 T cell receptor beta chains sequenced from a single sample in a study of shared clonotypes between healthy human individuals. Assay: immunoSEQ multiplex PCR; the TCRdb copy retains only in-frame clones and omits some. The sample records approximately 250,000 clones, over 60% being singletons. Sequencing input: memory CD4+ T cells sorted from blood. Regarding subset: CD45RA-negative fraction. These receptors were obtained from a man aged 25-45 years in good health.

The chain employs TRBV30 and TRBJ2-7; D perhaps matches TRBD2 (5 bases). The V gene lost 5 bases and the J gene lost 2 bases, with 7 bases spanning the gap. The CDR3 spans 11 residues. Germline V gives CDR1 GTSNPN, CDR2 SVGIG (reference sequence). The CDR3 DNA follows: TGTGCCTGGGAGGGCCCCTACGAGCAGTACTTC. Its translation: CAWEGPYEQYF.

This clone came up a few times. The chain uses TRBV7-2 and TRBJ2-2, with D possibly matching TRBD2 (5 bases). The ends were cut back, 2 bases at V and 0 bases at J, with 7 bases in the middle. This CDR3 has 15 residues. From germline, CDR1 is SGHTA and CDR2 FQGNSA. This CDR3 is CASSLSGANTGELFF. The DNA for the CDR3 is TGTGCCAGCAGCTTAAGCGGAGCGAACACCGGGGAGCTGTTTTTT.

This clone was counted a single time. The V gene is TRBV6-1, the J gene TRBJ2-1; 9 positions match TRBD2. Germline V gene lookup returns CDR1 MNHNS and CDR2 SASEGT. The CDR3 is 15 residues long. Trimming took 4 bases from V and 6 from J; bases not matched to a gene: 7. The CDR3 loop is CASSAAGGAVNEQFF. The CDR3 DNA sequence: TGTGCCAGCAGTGCAGCGGGAGGAGCCGTCAATGAGCAGTTCTTC.

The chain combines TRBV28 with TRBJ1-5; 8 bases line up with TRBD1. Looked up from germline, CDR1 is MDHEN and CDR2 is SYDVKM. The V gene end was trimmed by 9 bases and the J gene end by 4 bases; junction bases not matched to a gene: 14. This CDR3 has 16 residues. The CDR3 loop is CASGQAGGSRNQPQHF. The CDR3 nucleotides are TGTGCCAGTGGACAGGCAGGGGGCTCTAGAAATCAGCCCCAGCATTTT.

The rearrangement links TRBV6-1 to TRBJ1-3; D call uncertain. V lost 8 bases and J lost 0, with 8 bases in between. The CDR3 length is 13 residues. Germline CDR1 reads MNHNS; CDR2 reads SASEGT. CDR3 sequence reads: CASRPISGNTIYF. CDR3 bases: TGTGCCAGCCGGCCGATCTCTGGAAACACCATATATTTT.

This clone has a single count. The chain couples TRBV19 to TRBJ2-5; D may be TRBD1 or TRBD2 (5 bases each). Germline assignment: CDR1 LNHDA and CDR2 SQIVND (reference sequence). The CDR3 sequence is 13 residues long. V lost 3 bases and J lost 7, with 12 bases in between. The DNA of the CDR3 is TGTGCCAGTAGTATCCGAGCTGGGGGGACCCAGTACTTC. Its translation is CASSIRAGGTQYF.

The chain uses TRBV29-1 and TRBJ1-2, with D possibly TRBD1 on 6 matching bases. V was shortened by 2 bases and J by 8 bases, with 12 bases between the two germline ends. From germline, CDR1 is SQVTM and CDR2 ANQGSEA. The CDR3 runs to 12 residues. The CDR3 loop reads CSVESWGAGYTF. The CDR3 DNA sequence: TGCAGCGTTGAAAGTTGGGGGGCGGGCTACACCTTC.

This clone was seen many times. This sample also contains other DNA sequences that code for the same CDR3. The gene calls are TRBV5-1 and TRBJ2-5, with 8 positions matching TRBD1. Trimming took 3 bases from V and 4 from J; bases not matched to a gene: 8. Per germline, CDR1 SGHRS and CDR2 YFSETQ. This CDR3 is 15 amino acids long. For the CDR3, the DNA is TGCGCCAGCAGCTCTAATACAGGGGGTGGAGAGACCCAGTACTTC. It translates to CASSSNTGGGETQYF. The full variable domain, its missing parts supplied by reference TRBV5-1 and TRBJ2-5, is KAGVTQTPRYLIKTRGQQVTLSCSPISGHRSVSWYQQTPGQGLQFLFEYFSETQRNKGNFPGRFSGRQFSNSRSEMNVSTLELGDSALYLCASSSNTGGGETQYFGPGTRLLVL.

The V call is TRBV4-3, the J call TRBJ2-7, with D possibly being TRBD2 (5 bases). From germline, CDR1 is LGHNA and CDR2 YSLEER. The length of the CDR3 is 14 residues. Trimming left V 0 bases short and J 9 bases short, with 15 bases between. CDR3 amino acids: CASSQDEGAWRQYF. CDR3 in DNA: TGCGCCAGCAGCCAAGATGAGGGCGCATGGCGGCAGTACTTC.

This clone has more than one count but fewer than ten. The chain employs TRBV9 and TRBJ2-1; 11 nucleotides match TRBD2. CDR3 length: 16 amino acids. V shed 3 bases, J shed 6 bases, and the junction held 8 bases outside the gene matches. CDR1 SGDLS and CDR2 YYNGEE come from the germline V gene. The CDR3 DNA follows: TGTGCCAGCAGCGGATTACTAGCGGGAGTTGGCAATGAGCAGTTCTTC. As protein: CASSGLLAGVGNEQFF.

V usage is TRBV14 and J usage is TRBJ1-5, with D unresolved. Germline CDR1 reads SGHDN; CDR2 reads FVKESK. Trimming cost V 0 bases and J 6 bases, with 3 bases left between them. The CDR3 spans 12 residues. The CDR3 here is CASSQDRQPQHF. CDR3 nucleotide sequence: TGTGCCAGCAGCCAAGATCGTCAGCCCCAGCATTTT.

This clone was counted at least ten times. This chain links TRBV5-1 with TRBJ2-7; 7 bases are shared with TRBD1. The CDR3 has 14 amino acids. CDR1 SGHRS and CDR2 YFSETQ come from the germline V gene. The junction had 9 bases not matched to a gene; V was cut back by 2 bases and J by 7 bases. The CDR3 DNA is TGCGCCAGCAGCTTCGGGACAGCATGGCAAGAGCAGTACTTC. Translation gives CASSFGTAWQEQYF.

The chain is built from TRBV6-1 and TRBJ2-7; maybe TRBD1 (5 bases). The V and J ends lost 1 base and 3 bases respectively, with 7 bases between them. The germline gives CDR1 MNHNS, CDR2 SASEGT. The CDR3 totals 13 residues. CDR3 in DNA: TGTGCCAGCAGTGAAGGGGGCAGCTACGAGCAGTACTTC. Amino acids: CASSEGGSYEQYF.

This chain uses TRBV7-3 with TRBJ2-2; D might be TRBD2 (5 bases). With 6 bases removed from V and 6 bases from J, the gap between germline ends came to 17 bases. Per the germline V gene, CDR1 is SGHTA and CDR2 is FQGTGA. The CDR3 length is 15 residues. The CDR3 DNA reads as TGTGCCAGCAGACTCAGGTGGGAGTCCGCCGGGGAGCTGTTTTTT. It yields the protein CASRLRWESAGELFF. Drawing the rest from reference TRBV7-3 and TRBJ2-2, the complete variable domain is GAGVSQTPSNKVTEKGKYVELRCDPISGHTALYWYRQSLGQGPEFLIYFQGTGAADDSGLPNDRFFAVRPEGSVSTLKIQRTERGDSAVYLCASRLRWESAGELFFGEGSRLTVL.

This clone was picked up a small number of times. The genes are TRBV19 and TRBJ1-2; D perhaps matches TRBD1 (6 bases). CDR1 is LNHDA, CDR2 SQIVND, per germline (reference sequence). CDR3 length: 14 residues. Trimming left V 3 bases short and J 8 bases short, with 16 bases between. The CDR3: CASSISTGREGYTF. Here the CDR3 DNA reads TGTGCCAGTAGTATCAGCACAGGGAGGGAAGGCTACACCTTC.